Presented here are 5 T cell receptor beta chains from one specimen sequenced in a study of cytomegalovirus exposure and HLA in healthy donors. Measured with immunoSEQ multiplex PCR; TCRdb has only the in-frame clones, and not every one. The data show fewer than 200,000 clones, 70% to 90% seen once. What was sequenced was PBMCs. These receptors were obtained from a woman between 18 and 30 years old in good health and CMV-seronegative.

The DNA for the CDR3 is TGTGCCAGCAGTGAAATGGGACTGATCTATGGCTACACCTTC. It codes for CASSEMGLIYGYTF. The chain uses TRBV2 and TRBJ1-2, with a weak D call TRBD1 (5 bases). Trimming took off 2 bases at V and 4 bases at J, with 11 bases between the two ends. CDR1 and CDR2 from the germline V gene are SNHLY and FYNNEI. This CDR3 contains 14 residues.

The rearrangement links TRBV5-1 to TRBJ1-1; 8 bases agree with TRBD1. Per germline, CDR1 SGHRS and CDR2 YFSETQ. CDR3 length equals 16 residues. V shed 4 bases, J shed 3 bases, and the junction held 11 bases outside the gene matches. This CDR3 reads CASSQYYRGFYTEAFF. The CDR3 nucleotides read TGCGCCAGCAGCCAATATTACAGGGGGTTCTACACTGAAGCTTTCTTT.

The V call is TRBV6-5, the J call TRBJ2-2, with 7 bases lining up with TRBD2. Germline V gives CDR1 MNHEY, CDR2 SVGAGI. V gave up 6 bases and J gave up 0 bases; unmatched junction bases: 7. The CDR3 sequence is 16 residues long. The CDR3 DNA follows: TGTGCCAGCAGCTACCCGGGACTACCGAACACCGGGGAGCTGTTTTTT. This codes for CASSYPGLPNTGELFF.

A few counts support this clone. The genes are TRBV7-9 and TRBJ2-7; 7 bases line up with TRBD1. This CDR3 contains 15 residues. Trimming at V came to 4 bases and at J to 2 bases, leaving 8 bases not matched to a gene. Germline CDR1 reads SEHNR; CDR2 reads FQNEAQ (reference sequence). CDR3 nucleotides: TGTGCCAGCAGCTACAGACAGGGCCCAACCTACGAGCAGTACTTC. Translated: CASSYRQGPTYEQYF.

This clone was counted at least ten times. This sample also contains other DNA sequences that code for the same CDR3. The J gene is TRBJ1-5, the V gene TRBV4-2; D is uncertain. CDR3 size: 13 residues. V was pared by 1 base and J by 5 bases, with 6 bases between. Germline V gives CDR1 LGHNA, CDR2 YNFKEQ. The CDR3 region has the DNA TGTGCCAGCAGCCAAGGTCTCTATCAGCCCCAGCATTTT. This sequence encodes CASSQGLYQPQHF.